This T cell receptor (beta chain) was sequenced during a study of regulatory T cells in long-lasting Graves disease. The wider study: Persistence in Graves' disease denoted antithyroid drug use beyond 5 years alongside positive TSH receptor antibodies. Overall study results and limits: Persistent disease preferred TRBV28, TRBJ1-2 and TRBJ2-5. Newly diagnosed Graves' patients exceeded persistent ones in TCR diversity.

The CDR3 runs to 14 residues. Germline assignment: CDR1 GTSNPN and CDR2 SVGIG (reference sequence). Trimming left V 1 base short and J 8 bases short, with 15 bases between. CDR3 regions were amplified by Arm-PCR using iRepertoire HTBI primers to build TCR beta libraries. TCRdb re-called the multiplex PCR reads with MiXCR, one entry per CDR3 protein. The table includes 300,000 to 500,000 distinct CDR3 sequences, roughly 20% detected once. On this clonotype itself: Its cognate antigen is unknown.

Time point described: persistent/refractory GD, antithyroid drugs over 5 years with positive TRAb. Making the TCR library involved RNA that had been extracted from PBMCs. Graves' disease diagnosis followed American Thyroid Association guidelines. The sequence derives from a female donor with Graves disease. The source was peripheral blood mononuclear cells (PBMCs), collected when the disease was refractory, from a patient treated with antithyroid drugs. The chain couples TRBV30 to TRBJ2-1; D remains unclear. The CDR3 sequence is CAWSGQSFRDEQFF. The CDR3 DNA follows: TGTGCCTGGAGTGGGCAGTCCTTTAGGGATGAGCAGTTCTTC.